Included here is one T cell receptor beta chain sequence, with context. The antigen remains undetermined. cDNA specific to TCR beta was made from 500 ng of total RNA, with a constant-region primer employed for priming. For TCR beta, libraries were produced by three nested multiplex PCR rounds using slightly modified ARM-PCR. Researchers ran the first two PCR rounds for roughly 11 cycles each with TRBV1-TRBV30 forward primers and a C-beta reverse primer. TCRdb ran MiXCR on the multiplex PCR reads and lists one entry per CDR3 protein. The sample gives tens of thousands of distinct CDR3 sequences, around 69% of which show up once; roughly 40% is in the top ten. This sample was included in a study of tumor-infiltrating lymphocytes in primary liver carcinoma. The wider study: Patients, male and female, were 30 to 69 years old. T1-T3 N0M0 was the stage of the tumors, which were 4.2 to 10 cm across. Sample counts of productive TCRbeta reads spanned roughly 3.5 to 7.13 million; these counts were similar across tissue types. The study's findings and limits: The top-250-clone fraction was significantly higher in tumors than in blood (p = 0.039).

The CDR3 runs to 13 residues. Trimming left V 7 bases short and J 9 bases short, with 15 bases between. Germline V gene sequence: CDR1 MNHEY, CDR2 SVGEGT. Each 20-30 mg portion of unsorted bulk tissue served as the source for co-extraction of RNA and DNA. The chain uses TRBV6-2 or TRBV6-3 and TRBJ2-2, with D unclear. Sequenced: liver tumor tissue from sampling region 4. Subset denoted: tumor region T4, right-lateral pole. The TCR was taken from a man in his forties or fifties with primary liver carcinoma and hepatitis B virus infection. CDR3 nucleotides: TGTGCCAGCACCATAGGGTCTCGCCGGGAGCTGTTTTTT. Residues: CASTIGSRRELFF.